A single sample is the source of the 25 T cell receptor beta chains below, sequenced in a study of blood T cell repertoires in COVID-19. Generated by immunoSEQ multiplex PCR, the TCRdb table keeps only in-frame clones and is missing some. Found here are 120,000 or so clones, about 87% of them singletons; the top ten hold roughly 3.6%. Sequencing was carried out using peripheral blood. All receptors derive from a woman in her sixties or seventies with acute or convalescent COVID-19.

V usage is TRBV14 and J usage is TRBJ1-2; 8 nucleotides align to TRBD1. CDR3 length: 16 residues. Per the germline V gene, CDR1 is SGHDN and CDR2 is FVKESK. V gave up 0 bases and J gave up 5 bases; unmatched junction bases: 8. CDR3 amino acids: CASSQEPGGRYYGYTF. CDR3 coding DNA: TGTGCCAGCAGCCAAGAACCAGGGGGCCGGTATTATGGCTACACCTTC.

CDR3 bases: TGTGCCAGCTCACCACGTGGCGGCGGCGCAGATACGCAGTATTTT. Amino acids: CASSPRGGGADTQYF. The chain combines TRBV18 with TRBJ2-3; D gene ambiguous. Trimming cost V 1 base and J 4 bases, with 12 bases left between them. Germline V gene data show CDR1 as KGHSH and CDR2 as LQKENI. The CDR3 covers 15 residues.

Only one count was recorded for this clone. The J gene is TRBJ1-3, the V gene TRBV11-3; D might be TRBD1 (5 bases). This CDR3 is built from 17 residues. V was cut by 5 bases and J by 0 bases, with 17 bases left in between. Germline assignment: CDR1 SGHNT and CDR2 YENEEA. The CDR3 nucleotides read TGTGCCAGCAGCCCCCCCCGGGGGTCCGACTCTGGAAACACCATATATTTT. Translated: CASSPPRGSDSGNTIYF.

The chain couples TRBV5-4 to TRBJ1-4, with D possibly being TRBD1 (6 bases). Germline CDR1 is SGHNT and CDR2 is YYREEE (reference sequence). With 1 base removed from V and 2 bases from J, the gap between germline ends came to 6 bases. The CDR3 is 14 amino acids. DNA for the CDR3: TGTGCCAGCAGCTTGAGGGGGACTAATGAAAAACTGTTTTTT. Its translation: CASSLRGTNEKLFF. The full variable domain, its missing parts supplied by reference TRBV5-4 and TRBJ1-4, is ETGVTQSPTHLIKTRGQQVTLRCSSQSGHNTVSWYQQALGQGPQFIFQYYREEENGRGNFPPRFSGLQFPNYSSELNVNALELDDSALYLCASSLRGTNEKLFFGSGTQLSVL.

DNA of the CDR3: TGTGCCAGCACCAGCCGGACAGGCCTCACCGGGGAGCTGTTTTTT. Translated, it gives CASTSRTGLTGELFF. The chain joins TRBV2 to TRBJ2-2; 7 bases line up with TRBD1. V lost 7 bases, J lost 4 bases, and 9 bases stayed unmatched. The germline CDR1 and CDR2 sequences are SNHLY and FYNNEI. CDR3 size: 15 residues.

The DNA for the CDR3 is TGTGCCAGCAGCCCCACAGGGGGGTACACTGAAGCTTTCTTT. Translating gives CASSPTGGYTEAFF. This chain uses TRBV28 with TRBJ1-1, with TRBD1 identical over 8 bases. The CDR3 contains 14 residues. Germline V CDR1 and CDR2: MDHEN, SYDVKM. The trim removed 6 bases at V and 3 bases at J, leaving 6 bases unmatched.

J is TRBJ1-2 and V is TRBV30; the D is unclear. This CDR3 has 13 residues. Germline V gives CDR1 GTSNPN, CDR2 SVGIG (reference sequence). Deletions cut 2 bases from V and 8 bases from J, with 15 bases between. Here the CDR3 reads CAWSPSSVGGYTF. The CDR3 DNA reads TGTGCCTGGAGTCCTTCAAGCGTTGGGGGCTACACCTTC.

The chain recombines TRBV12-5 with TRBJ1-1; TRBD1 matches at 7 bases. J gave up 6 bases and V 1 base, and 8 bases lay outside the gene matches. There are 15 residues in the CDR3. Germline V CDR1 and CDR2: LGHNT, FRNRAP. CDR3 DNA sequence: TGTGCTAGTGGTTTGGGACAGGGCCTGTTTTCTGAAGCTTTCTTT. As protein: CASGLGQGLFSEAFF.

The chain's CDR3 is CAWMGGDAYTF. CDR3 nucleotide sequence: TGTGCCTGGATGGGAGGAGATGCCTACACCTTC. This chain uses TRBV30 with TRBJ1-2; D gene ambiguous. There are 11 residues in the CDR3. Germline V lookup: CDR1 GTSNPN, CDR2 SVGIG (reference sequence). The V gene lost 4 bases and the J gene lost 10 bases, with 13 bases spanning the gap.

This chain links TRBV29-1 with TRBJ2-5, with D possibly matching TRBD2 (6 bases). V lost 6 bases to trimming and J lost 5 bases, with 16 bases between them. This CDR3 region has 13 residues. CDR1 is SQVTM and CDR2 is ANQGSEA in the germline V gene. DNA for the CDR3: TGCAGCGTGCACGGACTACACCGGGAGACCCAGTACTTC. Translating it yields CSVHGLHRETQYF.

This clone was counted between two and nine times. This rearrangement joins TRBV12-3 or TRBV12-4 to TRBJ1-2; 7 bases are a match to TRBD1. The CDR3 spans 13 residues. Trimming removed 5 bases from V and 2 bases from J; junction bases left unmatched: 2. CDR3: CASSVGQNYGYTF. For the CDR3, the DNA is TGTGCCAGCAGTGTGGGACAGAACTATGGCTACACCTTC.

The chain has TRBV7-9 and TRBJ2-1; tentatively, D is TRBD1 (5 bases). Germline-derived CDR1 and CDR2 are SEHNR and FQNEAQ (reference sequence). V dropped 0 bases and J dropped 2 bases, with 11 bases sitting between them. The CDR3 sequence is 16 residues long. CDR3 nucleotide sequence: TGTGCCAGCAGCTTAGCCGGTGGGGCTGCCTACAATGAGCAGTTCTTC. As protein: CASSLAGGAAYNEQFF.

The chain carries TRBV6-5 and TRBJ2-7, with D tentatively TRBD1 (5 bases). Germline CDR1 MNHEY, CDR2 SVGAGI. The germline V and J ends were trimmed by 11 bases and 0 bases, with 11 bases remaining between them. The CDR3 contains 12 residues. This CDR3 reads CALRGVSYEQYF. The CDR3 DNA sequence: TGTGCCCTTAGGGGCGTCTCCTACGAGCAGTACTTC.

The chain employs TRBV6-5 and TRBJ1-3, with TRBD1 matching over 8 bases. Germline V gene sequence: CDR1 MNHEY, CDR2 SVGAGI. This CDR3 has 14 residues. Trimming took 5 bases from V and 2 from J; bases not matched to a gene: 2. The CDR3 nucleotides read TGTGCCAGCAGTACAGGGGGAGCTGGAAACACCATATATTTT. This codes for CASSTGGAGNTIYF.

The CDR3 sequence is CATSDPSGGNGPNNEQFF. The DNA for the CDR3 is TGTGCCACCAGTGATCCCTCGGGGGGCAATGGCCCCAACAATGAGCAGTTCTTC. V is TRBV24-1 and J is TRBJ2-1; TRBD2 might be the D (7 bases). The V gene lost 3 bases and the J gene lost 5 bases, with 22 bases spanning the gap. From germline, CDR1 is KGHDR and CDR2 SFDVKD. This CDR3 is 18 amino acids long.

V is TRBV19 and J is TRBJ1-3, with 7 bases that match TRBD1. Trimming at V came to 8 bases and at J to 0 bases, leaving 10 bases not matched to a gene. CDR3 size: 16 residues. CDR1 and CDR2 (germline): LNHDA, SQIVND (reference sequence). The CDR3 DNA reads as TGTGCCAGTTCCGGGACAGCTGTAATCTCTGGAAACACCATATATTTT. It yields the protein CASSGTAVISGNTIYF. Together with reference TRBV19 and TRBJ1-3, the CDR3 gives the full variable domain: DGGITQSPKYLFRKEGQNVTLSCEQNLNHDAMYWYRQDPGQGLRLIYYSQIVNDFQKGDIAEGYSVSREKKESFPLTVTSAQKNPTAFYLCASSGTAVISGNTIYFGEGSWLTVV.

CDR3 bases: TGTGCCTGGAGCCCGGGATCGGACACTGAAGCTTTCTTT. It codes for CAWSPGSDTEAFF. V is TRBV30 and J is TRBJ1-1, with D unclear. The CDR3 spans 13 residues. Germline lookup yields CDR1 GTSNPN and CDR2 SVGIG (reference sequence). V lost 3 bases to trimming and J lost 3 bases, with 11 bases between them.

This chain joins TRBV6-2 or TRBV6-3 and TRBJ2-1; TRBD2 matches 9 bases. The CDR3 sequence is 17 residues long. V gave up 2 bases and J gave up 7 bases; unmatched junction bases: 12. Germline CDR1 is MNHEY and CDR2 is SVGEGT. The CDR3 DNA is TGTGCCAGCAGTTACGAACTCCTGGCGGGAGGGGGGAATGAGCAGTTCTTC. Its translation is CASSYELLAGGGNEQFF.

The rearrangement uses TRBV28 and TRBJ1-4; 9 bases are shared with TRBD1. Looked up from germline, CDR1 is MDHEN and CDR2 is SYDVKM. There are 15 residues in the CDR3. V was pared by 3 bases and J by 5 bases, with 4 bases of the junction left unmatched. The CDR3 loop reads CASSLPGQGNEKLFF. The DNA of the CDR3 is TGTGCCAGCAGTTTGCCGGGACAGGGCAATGAAAAACTGTTTTTT.

The gene calls are TRBV2 and TRBJ2-2; TRBD2 aligns across 13 bases. J gave up 8 bases and V 5 bases, and 8 bases lay outside the gene matches. Germline V lookup: CDR1 SNHLY, CDR2 FYNNEI. The CDR3 contains 16 residues. CDR3 nucleotides: TGTGCCAGCAGTCTTCGGACTAGCGGGAGATCTGGGGAGCTGTTTTTT. Its protein product is CASSLRTSGRSGELFF.

This chain connects TRBV5-4 to TRBJ2-5; 7 bases match TRBD1. This CDR3 comprises 15 residues. Germline CDR1 reads SGHNT; CDR2 reads YYREEE (reference sequence). Unmatched junction bases numbered 8, after V lost 3 bases and J lost 3 bases. The CDR3 loop reads CASSSPRGTEETQYF. The CDR3 bases are TGTGCCAGCAGCTCTCCAAGGGGGACAGAAGAGACCCAGTACTTC.

This clone showed up just a few times. The chain joins TRBV7-2 to TRBJ2-5; D remains ambiguous. The ends were cut back, 1 base at V and 2 bases at J, with 8 bases in the middle. The germline gives CDR1 SGHTA, CDR2 FQGNSA. CDR3 size: 14 residues. This CDR3 is CASSLVHSQETQYF. CDR3 sequence (DNA): TGTGCCAGCAGCTTAGTGCACAGTCAAGAGACCCAGTACTTC.

The chain has TRBV29-1 and TRBJ1-4; 7 bases agree with TRBD1. The CDR3 is made up of 12 amino acids. V was clipped by 5 bases and J by 8 bases; unmatched bases: 5. In germline, CDR1 is SQVTM, CDR2 ANQGSEA. DNA for the CDR3: TGCAGCGTTACCACAGGGGAGGAAAAACTGTTTTTT. Encoded protein: CSVTTGEEKLFF. Drawing the rest from reference TRBV29-1 and TRBJ1-4, the complete variable domain is SAVISQKPSRDICQRGTSLTIQCQVDSQVTMMFWYRQQPGQSLTLIATANQGSEATYESGFVIDKFPISRPNLTFSTLTVSNMSPEDSSIYLCSVTTGEEKLFFGSGTQLSVL.

This clone was counted once. The V call is TRBV29-1, the J call TRBJ2-2, with 10 bases lining up with TRBD2. The germline CDR1 and CDR2 sequences are SQVTM and ANQGSEA. The CDR3 is 15 residues long. V lost 1 base, J lost 4 bases, and 3 bases stayed unmatched. CDR3 bases: TGCAGCGTTGAAGTGGTAGCGGGAGGCACCGGGGAGCTGTTTTTT. Translating gives CSVEVVAGGTGELFF.

The chain links TRBV28 to TRBJ1-1, with 9 bases that match TRBD1. Germline V gene data show CDR1 as MDHEN and CDR2 as SYDVKM. The CDR3 spans 14 residues. With 8 bases clipped from V and 4 bases from J, the junction kept 8 bases outside the gene matches. The CDR3 protein is CASSRDRVVTEAFF. CDR3 in DNA: TGTGCCAGCTCGCGGGACAGGGTCGTCACTGAAGCTTTCTTT. The full variable domain, in which reference TRBV28 and TRBJ1-1 provide the parts outside the CDR3, is DVKVTQSSRYLVKRTGEKVFLECVQDMDHENMFWYRQDPGLGLRLIYFSYDVKMKEKGDIPEGYSVSREKKERFSLILESASTNQTSMYLCASSRDRVVTEAFFGQGTRLTVV.